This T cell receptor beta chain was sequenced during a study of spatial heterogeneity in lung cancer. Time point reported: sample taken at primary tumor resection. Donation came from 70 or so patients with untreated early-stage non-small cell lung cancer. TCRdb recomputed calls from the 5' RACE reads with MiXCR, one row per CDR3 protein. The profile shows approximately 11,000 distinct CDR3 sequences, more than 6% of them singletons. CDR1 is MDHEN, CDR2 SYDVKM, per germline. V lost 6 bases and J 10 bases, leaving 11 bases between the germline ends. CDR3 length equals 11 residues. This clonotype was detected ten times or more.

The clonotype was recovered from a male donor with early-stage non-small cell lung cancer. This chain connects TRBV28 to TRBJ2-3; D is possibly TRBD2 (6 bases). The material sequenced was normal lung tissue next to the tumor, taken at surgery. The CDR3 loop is CASSRGSSQYF. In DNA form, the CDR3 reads TGTGCCAGCAGCCGGGGGTCCTCGCAGTATTTT.